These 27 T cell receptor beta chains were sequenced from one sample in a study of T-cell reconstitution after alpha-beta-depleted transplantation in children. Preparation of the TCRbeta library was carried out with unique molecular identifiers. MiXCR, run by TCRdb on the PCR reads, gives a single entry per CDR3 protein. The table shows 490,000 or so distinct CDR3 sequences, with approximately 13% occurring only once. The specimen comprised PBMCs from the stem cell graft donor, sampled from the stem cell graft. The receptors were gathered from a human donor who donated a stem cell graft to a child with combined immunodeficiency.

The CDR3 DNA reads TGTGCCAGCAGCTTCGCCCAGCGGGAGGTCGATGAGCAGTTCTTC. Translation gives CASSFAQREVDEQFF. The rearrangement links TRBV11-2 to TRBJ2-1, with 9 bases fitting TRBD2. V lost 3 bases to trimming and J lost 8 bases; unmatched junction nucleotides: 8. The V gene's germline CDR1 is SGHAT and CDR2 FQNNGV. The CDR3 has 15 residues.

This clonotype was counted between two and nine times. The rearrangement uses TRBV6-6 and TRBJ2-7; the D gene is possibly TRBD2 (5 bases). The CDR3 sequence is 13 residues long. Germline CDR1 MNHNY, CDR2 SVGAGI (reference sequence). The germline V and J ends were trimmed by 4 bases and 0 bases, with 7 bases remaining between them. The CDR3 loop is CASSSSNSYEQYF. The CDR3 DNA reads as TGTGCCAGCAGTTCTAGCAACTCCTACGAGCAGTACTTC.

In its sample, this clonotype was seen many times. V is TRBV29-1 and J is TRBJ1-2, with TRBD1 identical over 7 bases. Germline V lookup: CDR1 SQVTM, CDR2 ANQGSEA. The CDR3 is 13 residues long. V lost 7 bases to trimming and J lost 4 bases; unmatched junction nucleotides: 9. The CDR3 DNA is TGCAGCGACTCTCCGGGACAGTCCTATGGCTACACCTTC. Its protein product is CSDSPGQSYGYTF.

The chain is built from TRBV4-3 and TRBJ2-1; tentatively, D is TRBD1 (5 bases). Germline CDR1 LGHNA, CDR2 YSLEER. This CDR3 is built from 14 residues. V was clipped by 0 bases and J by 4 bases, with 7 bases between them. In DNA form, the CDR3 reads TGCGCCAGCAGCCAAGAGGACACGTACAATGAGCAGTTCTTC. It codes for CASSQEDTYNEQFF.

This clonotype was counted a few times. The CDR3 here is CATSDPRESGGGYNEQFF. CDR3 DNA sequence: TGTGCCACCAGTGATCCCAGGGAATCGGGAGGCGGCTACAATGAGCAGTTCTTC. J is TRBJ2-1 and V is TRBV24-1; 7 bases align to TRBD2. CDR1 KGHDR and CDR2 SFDVKD come from the germline V gene. The CDR3 spans 18 residues. Trimming removed 3 bases from V and 3 bases from J; junction bases left unmatched: 13.

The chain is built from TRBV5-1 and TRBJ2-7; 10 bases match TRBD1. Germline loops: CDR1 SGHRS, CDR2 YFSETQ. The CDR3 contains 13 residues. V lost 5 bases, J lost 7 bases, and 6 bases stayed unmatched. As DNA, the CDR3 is TGCGCCAGCAGGTCCGGGACAGGGGATGAGCAGTACTTC. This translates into CASRSGTGDEQYF.

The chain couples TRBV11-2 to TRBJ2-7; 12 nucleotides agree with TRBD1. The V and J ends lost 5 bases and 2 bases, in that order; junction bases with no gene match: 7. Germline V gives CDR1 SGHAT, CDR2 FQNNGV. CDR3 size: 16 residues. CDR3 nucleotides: TGTGCCAGCAGCCCATGGGACAGGGGGCGCGCCTACGAGCAGTACTTC. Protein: CASSPWDRGRAYEQYF.

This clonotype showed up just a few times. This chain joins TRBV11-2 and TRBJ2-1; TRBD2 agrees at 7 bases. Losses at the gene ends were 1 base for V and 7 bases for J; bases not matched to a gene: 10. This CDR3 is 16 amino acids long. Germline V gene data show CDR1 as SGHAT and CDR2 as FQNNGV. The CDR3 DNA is TGTGCCAGCAGCTTAGGCACTGGCGGGAGAGGGAATGAGCAGTTCTTC. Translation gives CASSLGTGGRGNEQFF.

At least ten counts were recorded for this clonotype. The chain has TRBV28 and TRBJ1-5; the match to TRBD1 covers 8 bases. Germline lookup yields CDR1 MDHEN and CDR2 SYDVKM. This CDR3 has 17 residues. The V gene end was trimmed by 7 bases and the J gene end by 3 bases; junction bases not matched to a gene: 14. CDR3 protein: CASTSVGTGLVNQPQHF. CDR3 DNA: TGTGCCAGCACTTCAGTCGGGACAGGATTAGTCAATCAGCCCCAGCATTTT.

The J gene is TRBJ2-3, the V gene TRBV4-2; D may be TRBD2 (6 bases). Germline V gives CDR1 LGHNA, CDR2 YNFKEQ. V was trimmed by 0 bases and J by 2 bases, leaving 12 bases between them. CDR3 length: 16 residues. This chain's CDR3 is CASSQEGRLITDTQYF. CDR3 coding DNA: TGTGCCAGCAGCCAAGAGGGGAGGCTCATCACAGATACGCAGTATTTT.

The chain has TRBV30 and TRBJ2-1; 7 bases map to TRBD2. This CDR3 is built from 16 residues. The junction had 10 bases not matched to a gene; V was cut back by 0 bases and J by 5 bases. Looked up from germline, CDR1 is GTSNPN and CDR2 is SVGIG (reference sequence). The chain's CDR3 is CAWSVGGVGFNNEQFF. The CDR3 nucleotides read TGTGCCTGGAGTGTGGGGGGGGTGGGTTTCAACAATGAGCAGTTCTTC.

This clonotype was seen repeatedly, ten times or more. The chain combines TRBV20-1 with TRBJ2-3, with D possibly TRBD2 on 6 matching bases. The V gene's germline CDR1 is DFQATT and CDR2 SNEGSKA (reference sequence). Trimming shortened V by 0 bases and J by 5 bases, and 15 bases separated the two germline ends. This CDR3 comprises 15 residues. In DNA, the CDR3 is TGCAGTGCTAGAGATGGCGGGACTGGTTTAGATACGCAGTATTTT. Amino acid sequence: CSARDGGTGLDTQYF.

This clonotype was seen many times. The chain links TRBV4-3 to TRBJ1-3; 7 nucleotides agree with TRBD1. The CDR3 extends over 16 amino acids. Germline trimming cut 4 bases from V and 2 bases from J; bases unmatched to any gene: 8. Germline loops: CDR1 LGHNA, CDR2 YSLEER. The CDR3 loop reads CASSPSKRGPGNTIYF. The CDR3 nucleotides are TGCGCCAGCAGCCCCAGTAAGAGGGGGCCTGGAAACACCATATATTTT.

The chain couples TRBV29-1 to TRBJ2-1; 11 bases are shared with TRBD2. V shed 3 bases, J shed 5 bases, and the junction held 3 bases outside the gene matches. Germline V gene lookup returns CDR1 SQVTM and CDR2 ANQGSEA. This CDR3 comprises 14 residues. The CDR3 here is CSVEGLAEHNEQFF. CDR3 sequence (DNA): TGCAGCGTTGAGGGACTAGCGGAGCACAATGAGCAGTTCTTC.

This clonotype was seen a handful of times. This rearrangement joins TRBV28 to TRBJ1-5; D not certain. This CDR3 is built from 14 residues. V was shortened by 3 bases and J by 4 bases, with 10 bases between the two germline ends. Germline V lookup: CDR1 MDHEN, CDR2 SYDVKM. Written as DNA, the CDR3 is TGTGCCAGCAGTTTGGGCGGTCAGAATCAGCCCCAGCATTTT. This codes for CASSLGGQNQPQHF.

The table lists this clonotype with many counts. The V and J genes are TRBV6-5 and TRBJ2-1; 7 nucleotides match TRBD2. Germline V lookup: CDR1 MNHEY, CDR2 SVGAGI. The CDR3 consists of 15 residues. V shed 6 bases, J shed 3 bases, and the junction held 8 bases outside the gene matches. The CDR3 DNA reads TGTGCCAGCAGAGCGGGACGGACCAACTACAATGAGCAGTTCTTC. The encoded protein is CASRAGRTNYNEQFF.

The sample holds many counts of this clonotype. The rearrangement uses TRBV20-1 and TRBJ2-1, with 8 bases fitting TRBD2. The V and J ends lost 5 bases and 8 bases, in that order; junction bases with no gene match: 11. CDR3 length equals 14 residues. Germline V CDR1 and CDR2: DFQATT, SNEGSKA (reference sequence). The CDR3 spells CSARSGGGSYEQFF. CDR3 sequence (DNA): TGCAGTGCTCGAAGCGGGGGTGGTTCCTATGAGCAGTTCTTC.

CDR3 in DNA: TGTGCCAGCAGTGATTGGACAGAGACCCAGTACTTC. Translated: CASSDWTETQYF. This sequence joins TRBV2 and TRBJ2-5; D remains ambiguous. This CDR3 spans 12 amino acids. Trimming removed 3 bases at V and 4 bases at J, with 6 bases between. Germline values: CDR1 SNHLY, CDR2 FYNNEI.

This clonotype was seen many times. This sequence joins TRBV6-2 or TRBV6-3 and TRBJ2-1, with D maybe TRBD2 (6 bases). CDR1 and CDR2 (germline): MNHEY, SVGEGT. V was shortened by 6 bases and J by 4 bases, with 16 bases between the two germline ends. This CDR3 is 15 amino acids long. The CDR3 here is CASSPLTGRYNEQFF. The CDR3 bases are TGTGCCAGCAGCCCTCTTACCGGGAGATACAATGAGCAGTTCTTC.

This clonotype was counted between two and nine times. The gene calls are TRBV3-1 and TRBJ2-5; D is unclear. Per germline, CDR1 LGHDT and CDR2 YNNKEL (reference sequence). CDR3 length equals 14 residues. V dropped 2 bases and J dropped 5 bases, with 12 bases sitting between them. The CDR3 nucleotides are TGTGCCAGCAGCCAAACTGTAAGCTGGGAGACCCAGTACTTC. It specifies CASSQTVSWETQYF.

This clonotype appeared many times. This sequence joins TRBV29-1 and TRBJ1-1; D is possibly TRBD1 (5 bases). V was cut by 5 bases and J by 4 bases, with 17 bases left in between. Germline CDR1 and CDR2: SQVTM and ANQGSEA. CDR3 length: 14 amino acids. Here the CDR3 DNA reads TGCAGCGTTAATGGCCATCTAAGGGGCACTGAAGCTTTCTTT. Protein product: CSVNGHLRGTEAFF.

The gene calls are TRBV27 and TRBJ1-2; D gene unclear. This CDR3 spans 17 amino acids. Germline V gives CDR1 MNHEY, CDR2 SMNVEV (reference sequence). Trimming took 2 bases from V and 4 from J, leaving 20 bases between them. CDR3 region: CASSLRNSGILIYGYTF. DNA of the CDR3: TGTGCCAGCAGTTTAAGGAACAGTGGCATACTAATCTATGGCTACACCTTC.

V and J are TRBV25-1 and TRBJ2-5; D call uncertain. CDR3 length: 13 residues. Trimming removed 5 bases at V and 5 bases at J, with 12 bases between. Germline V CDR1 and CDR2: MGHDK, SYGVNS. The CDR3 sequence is CASSTSRTETQYF. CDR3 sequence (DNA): TGTGCCAGCAGTACCAGTAGGACGGAGACCCAGTACTTC.

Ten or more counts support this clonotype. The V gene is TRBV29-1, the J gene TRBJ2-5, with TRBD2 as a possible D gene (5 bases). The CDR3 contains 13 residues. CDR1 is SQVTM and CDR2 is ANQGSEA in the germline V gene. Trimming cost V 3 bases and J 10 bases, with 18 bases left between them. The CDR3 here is CSVERTATSSQYF. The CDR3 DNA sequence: TGCAGCGTTGAGCGGACGGCTACTAGTAGCCAGTACTTC.

CDR3 sequence reads: CSARPDTSSYNSPLHF. Written as DNA, the CDR3 is TGCAGTGCTAGGCCTGACACGAGCTCCTATAATTCACCCCTCCACTTT. V is TRBV20-1 and J is TRBJ1-6; the D is unclear. The ends were cut back, 3 bases at V and 0 bases at J, with 12 bases in the middle. The CDR3 is made up of 16 amino acids. Germline V CDR1 and CDR2: DFQATT, SNEGSKA (reference sequence).

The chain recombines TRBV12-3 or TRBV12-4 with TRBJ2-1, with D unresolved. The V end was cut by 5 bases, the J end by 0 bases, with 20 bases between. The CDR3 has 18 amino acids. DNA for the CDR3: TGTGCCAGCAGTACCGACCCACCGTCCCCTATCTCCTACAATGAGCAGTTCTTC. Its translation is CASSTDPPSPISYNEQFF.

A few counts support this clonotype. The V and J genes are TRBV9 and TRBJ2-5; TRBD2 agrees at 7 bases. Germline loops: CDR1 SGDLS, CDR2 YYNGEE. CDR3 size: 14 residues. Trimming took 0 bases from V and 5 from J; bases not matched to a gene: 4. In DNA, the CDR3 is TGTGCCAGCAGCGTAGCCGGGAGGAGGGAGACCCAGTACTTC. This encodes CASSVAGRRETQYF. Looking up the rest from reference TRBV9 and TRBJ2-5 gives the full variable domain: DSGVTQTPKHLITATGQRVTLRCSPRSGDLSVYWYQQSLDQGLQFLIQYYNGEERAKGNILERFSAQQFPDLHSELNLSSLELGDSALYFCASSVAGRRETQYFGPGTRLLVL.